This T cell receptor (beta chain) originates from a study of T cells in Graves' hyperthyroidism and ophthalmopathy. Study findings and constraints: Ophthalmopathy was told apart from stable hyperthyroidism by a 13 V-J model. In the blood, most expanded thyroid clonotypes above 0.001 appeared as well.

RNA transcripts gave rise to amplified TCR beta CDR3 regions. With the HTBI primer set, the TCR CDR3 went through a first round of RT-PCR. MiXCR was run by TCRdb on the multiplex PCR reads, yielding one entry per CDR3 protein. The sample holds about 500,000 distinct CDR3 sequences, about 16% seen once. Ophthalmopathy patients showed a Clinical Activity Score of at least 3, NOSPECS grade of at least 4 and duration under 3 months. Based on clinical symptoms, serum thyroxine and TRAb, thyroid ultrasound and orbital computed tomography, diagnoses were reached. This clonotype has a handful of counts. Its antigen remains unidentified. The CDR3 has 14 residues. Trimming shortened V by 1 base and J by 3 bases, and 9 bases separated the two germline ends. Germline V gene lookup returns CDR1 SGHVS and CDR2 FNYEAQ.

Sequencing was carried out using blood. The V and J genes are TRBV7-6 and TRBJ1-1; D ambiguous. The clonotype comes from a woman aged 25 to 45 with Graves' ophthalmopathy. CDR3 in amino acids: CASSLDRLDTEAFF. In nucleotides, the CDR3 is TGTGCCAGCAGCTTAGACCGCTTGGACACTGAAGCTTTCTTT. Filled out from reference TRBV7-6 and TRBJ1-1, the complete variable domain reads GAGVSQSPRYKVTKRGQDVALRCDPISGHVSLYWYRQALGQGPEFLTYFNYEAQQDKSGLPNDRFSAERPEGSISTLTIQRTEQRDSAMYRCASSLDRLDTEAFFGQGTRLTVV.